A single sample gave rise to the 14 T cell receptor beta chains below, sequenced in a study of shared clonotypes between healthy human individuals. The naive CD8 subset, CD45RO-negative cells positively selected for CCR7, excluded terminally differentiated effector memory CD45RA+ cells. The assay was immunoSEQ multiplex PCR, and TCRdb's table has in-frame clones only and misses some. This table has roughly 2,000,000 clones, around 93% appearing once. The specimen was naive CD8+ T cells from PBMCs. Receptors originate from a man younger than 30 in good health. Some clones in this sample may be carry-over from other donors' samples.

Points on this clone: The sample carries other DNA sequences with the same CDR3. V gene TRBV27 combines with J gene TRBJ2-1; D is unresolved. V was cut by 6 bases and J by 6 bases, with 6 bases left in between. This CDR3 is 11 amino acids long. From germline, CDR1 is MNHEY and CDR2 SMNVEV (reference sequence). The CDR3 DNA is TGTGCCAGCAGCCGTGGCAATGAGCAGTTCTTC. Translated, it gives CASSRGNEQFF.

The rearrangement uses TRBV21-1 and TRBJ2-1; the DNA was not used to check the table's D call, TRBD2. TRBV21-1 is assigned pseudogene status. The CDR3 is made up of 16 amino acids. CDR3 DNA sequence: TGTGCCAGCAGCAAAGACGGACTAGCCGCCTACAATGAGCAGTTCTTC. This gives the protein CASSKDGLAAYNEQFF.

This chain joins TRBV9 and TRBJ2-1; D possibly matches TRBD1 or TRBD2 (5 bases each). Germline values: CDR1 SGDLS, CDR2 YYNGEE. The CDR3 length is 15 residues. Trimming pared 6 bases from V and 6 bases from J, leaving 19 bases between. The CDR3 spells CASTESSGRVNEQFF. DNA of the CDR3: TGTGCCAGCACGGAAAGTTCAGGGCGGGTCAATGAGCAGTTCTTC.

Written as DNA, the CDR3 is TGTGCCAGCAGCACCGGGACTAGCATACATGAGCAGTTCTTC. Protein sequence: CASSTGTSIHEQFF. This chain joins TRBV7-9 and TRBJ2-1; the match to TRBD2 covers 9 bases. Per the germline V gene, CDR1 is SEHNR and CDR2 is FQNEAQ (reference sequence). V lost 5 bases to trimming and J lost 8 bases; unmatched junction nucleotides: 7. The CDR3 runs to 14 residues.

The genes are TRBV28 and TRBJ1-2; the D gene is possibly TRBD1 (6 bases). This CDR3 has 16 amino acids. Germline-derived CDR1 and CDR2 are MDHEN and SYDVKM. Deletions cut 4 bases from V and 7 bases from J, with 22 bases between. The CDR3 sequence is CASSSRLGGPLSGYTF. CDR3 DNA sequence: TGTGCCAGCAGTTCCCGTCTAGGGGGGCCACTTAGTGGCTACACCTTC.

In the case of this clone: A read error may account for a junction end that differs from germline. CDR3 sequence: CASSQRQQTWNGQFF. The CDR3 DNA reads as TGTGCCAGCAGCCAACGACAACAGACGTGGAATGGGCAGTTCTTC. This chain uses TRBV11-2 with TRBJ2-1; D unresolved. Germline V CDR1 and CDR2: SGHAT, FQNNGV. The CDR3 has 15 amino acids.

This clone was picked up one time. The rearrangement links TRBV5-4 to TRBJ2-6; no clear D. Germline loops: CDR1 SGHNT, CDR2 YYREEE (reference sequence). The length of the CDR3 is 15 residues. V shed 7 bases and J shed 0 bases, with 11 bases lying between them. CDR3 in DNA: TGTGCCAGCGTACTGGTGGACTCTGGGGCCAACGTCCTGACTTTC. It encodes CASVLVDSGANVLTF. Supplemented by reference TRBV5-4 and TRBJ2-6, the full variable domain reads ETGVTQSPTHLIKTRGQQVTLRCSSQSGHNTVSWYQQALGQGPQFIFQYYREEENGRGNFPPRFSGLQFPNYSSELNVNALELDDSALYLCASVLVDSGANVLTFGAGSRLTVL.

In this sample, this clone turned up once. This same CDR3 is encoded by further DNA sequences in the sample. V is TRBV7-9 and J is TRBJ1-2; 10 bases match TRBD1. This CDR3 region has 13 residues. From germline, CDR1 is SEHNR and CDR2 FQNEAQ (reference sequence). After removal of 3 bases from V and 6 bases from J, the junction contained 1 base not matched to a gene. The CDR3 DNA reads TGTGCCAGCAGCTTGGACAGGGGGGATGGCTACACCTTC. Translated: CASSLDRGDGYTF.

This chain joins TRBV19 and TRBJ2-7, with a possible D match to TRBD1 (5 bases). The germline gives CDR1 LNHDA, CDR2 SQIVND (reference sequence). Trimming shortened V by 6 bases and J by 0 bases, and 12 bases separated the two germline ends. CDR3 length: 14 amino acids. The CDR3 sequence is CASSSPRDSYEQYF. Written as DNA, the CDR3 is TGTGCCAGTAGCAGTCCCAGGGACTCCTACGAGCAGTACTTC. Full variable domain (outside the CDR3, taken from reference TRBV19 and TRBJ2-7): DGGITQSPKYLFRKEGQNVTLSCEQNLNHDAMYWYRQDPGQGLRLIYYSQIVNDFQKGDIAEGYSVSREKKESFPLTVTSAQKNPTAFYLCASSSPRDSYEQYFGPGTRLTVT.

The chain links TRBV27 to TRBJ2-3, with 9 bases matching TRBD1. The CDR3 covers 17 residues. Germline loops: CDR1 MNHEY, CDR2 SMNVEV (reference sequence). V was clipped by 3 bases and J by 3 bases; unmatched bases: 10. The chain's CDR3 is CASSFALTGGRTDTQYF. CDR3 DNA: TGTGCCAGCAGTTTCGCCCTAACAGGGGGCCGGACAGATACGCAGTATTTT.

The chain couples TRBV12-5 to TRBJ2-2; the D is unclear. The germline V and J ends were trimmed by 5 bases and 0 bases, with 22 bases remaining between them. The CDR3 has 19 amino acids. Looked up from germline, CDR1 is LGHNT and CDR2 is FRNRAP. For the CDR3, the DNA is TGTGCTAGTGGTCTCGTCTTTTACCCGAACAATACGAACACCGGGGAGCTGTTTTTT. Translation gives CASGLVFYPNNTNTGELFF.

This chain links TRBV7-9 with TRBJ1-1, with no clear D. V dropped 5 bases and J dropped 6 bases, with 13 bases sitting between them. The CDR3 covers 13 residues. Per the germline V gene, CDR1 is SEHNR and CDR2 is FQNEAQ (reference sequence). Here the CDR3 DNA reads TGTGCCAGCAGCCCTAGAGGGCCACCTGAAGCTTTCTTT. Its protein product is CASSPRGPPEAFF.

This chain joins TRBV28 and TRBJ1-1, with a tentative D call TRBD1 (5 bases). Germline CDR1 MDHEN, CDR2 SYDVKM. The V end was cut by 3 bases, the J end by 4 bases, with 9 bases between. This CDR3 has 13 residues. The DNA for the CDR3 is TGTGCCAGCAGTTTGGCGGGGCTCACTGAAGCTTTCTTT. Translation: CASSLAGLTEAFF.

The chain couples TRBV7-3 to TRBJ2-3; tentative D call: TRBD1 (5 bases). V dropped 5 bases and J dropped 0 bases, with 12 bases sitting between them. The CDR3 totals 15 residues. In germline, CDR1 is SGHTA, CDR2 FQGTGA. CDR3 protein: CASSRQYSSTDTQYF. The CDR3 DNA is TGTGCCAGCAGCCGACAGTATTCTAGCACAGATACGCAGTATTTT.